This entry describes one T cell receptor beta chain. What it binds is unknown. This sample was taken from a study of post-analysis software for immune sequencing data. Overall study: Clinical courses comprised relapsing-remitting, secondary progressive and progressive-relapsing multiple sclerosis. Overall study findings and caveats: Five TRBV segments occurring more often in patients than controls included TRBV5-6, TRBV5-1 and TRBV20-1. Normalized Chao1 diversity was significantly lower in multiple sclerosis patients than in controls.

Prepared TCR beta cDNA libraries contained unique molecular identifiers. MiXCR was run by TCRdb on the PCR reads, yielding one entry per CDR3 protein. The sample records fewer than 700,000 distinct CDR3 sequences, roughly 46% being singletons. CDR3 length: 15 amino acids. The V gene's germline CDR1 is MNHNS and CDR2 SASEGT. J lost 1 base, V lost 7 bases, and 2 bases had no gene match. The origin of this receptor is a girl between 5 and 17 years old with multiple sclerosis. The chain uses TRBV6-1 and TRBJ2-2; TRBD2 matches 11 bases. Sequencing was performed on blood. CDR3 sequence reads: CASKGLAENTGELFF. For the CDR3, the DNA is TGTGCCAGCAAGGGACTAGCGGAGAACACCGGGGAGCTGTTTTTT.